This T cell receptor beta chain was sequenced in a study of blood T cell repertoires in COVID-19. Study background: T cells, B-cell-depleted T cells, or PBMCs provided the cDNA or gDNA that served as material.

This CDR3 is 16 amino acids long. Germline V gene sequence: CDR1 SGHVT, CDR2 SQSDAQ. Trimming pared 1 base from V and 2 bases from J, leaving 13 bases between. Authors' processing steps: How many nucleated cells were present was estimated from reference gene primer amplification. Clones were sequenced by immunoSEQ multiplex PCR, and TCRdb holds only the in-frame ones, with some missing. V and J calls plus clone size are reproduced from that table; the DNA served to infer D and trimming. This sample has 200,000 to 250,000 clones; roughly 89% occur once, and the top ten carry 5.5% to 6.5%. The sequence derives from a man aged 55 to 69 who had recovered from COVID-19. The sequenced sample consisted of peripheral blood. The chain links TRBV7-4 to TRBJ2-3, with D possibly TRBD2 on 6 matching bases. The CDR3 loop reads CASSLGTKKITDTQYF. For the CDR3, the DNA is TGTGCCAGCAGCTTAGGGACTAAGAAAATCACAGATACGCAGTATTTT.